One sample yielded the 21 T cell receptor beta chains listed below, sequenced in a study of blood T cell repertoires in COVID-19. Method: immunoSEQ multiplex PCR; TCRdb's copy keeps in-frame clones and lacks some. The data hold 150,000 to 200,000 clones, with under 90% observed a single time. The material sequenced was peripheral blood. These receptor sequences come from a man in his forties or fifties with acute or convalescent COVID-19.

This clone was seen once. The CDR3 here is CASSEGGAEAFF. DNA of the CDR3: TGTGCCAGCAGTGAGGGGGGGGCTGAAGCTTTCTTT. The chain is built from TRBV6-1 and TRBJ1-1; D is possibly TRBD1 (5 bases). The CDR3 runs 12 residues. V was cut by 3 bases and J by 6 bases, with 8 bases left in between. CDR1 and CDR2 (germline): MNHNS, SASEGT.

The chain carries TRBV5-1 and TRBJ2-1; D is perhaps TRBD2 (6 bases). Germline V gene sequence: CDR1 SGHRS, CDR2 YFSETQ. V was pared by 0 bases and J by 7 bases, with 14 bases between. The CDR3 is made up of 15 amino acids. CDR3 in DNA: TGCGCCAGCAGCTTGGACGGCCCAGGGAGGAATGAGCAGTTCTTC. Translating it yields CASSLDGPGRNEQFF.

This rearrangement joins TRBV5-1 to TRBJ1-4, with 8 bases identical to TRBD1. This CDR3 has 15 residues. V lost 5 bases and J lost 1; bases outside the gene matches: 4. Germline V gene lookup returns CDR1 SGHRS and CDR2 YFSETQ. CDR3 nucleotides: TGCGCCAGCAGTGAGGGGACAGGAACTAATGAAAAACTGTTTTTT. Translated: CASSEGTGTNEKLFF.

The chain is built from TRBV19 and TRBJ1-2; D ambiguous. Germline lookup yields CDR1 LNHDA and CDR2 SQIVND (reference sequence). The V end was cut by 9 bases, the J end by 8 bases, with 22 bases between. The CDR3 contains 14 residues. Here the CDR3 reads CASSPDTRASGYTF. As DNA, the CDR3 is TGTGCCAGCTCCCCTGATACGAGGGCATCGGGCTACACCTTC.

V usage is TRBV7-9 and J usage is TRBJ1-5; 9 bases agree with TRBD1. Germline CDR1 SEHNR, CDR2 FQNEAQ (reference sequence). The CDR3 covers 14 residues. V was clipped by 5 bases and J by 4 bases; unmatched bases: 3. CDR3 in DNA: TGTGCCAGCAGCCAGGGGACAGGGAATCAGCCCCAGCATTTT. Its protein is CASSQGTGNQPQHF.

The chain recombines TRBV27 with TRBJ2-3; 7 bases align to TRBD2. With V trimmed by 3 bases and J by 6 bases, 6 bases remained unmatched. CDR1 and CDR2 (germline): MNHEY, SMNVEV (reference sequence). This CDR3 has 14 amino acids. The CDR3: CASSLGLPLDTQYF. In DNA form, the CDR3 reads TGTGCCAGCAGTTTGGGACTACCCCTTGATACGCAGTATTTT.

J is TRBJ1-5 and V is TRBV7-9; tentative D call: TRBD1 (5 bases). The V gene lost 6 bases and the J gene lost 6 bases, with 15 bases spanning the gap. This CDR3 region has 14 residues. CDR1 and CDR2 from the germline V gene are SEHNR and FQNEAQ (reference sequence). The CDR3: CASSSGAWSQPQHF. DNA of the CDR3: TGTGCCAGCAGTTCTGGGGCTTGGAGTCAGCCCCAGCATTTT.

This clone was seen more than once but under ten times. The chain's CDR3 is CASRWTGSFEGYEQYF. CDR3 coding DNA: TGTGCCAGCAGGTGGACAGGGAGCTTTGAGGGCTACGAGCAGTACTTC. This chain links TRBV2 with TRBJ2-7; 8 bases agree with TRBD1. Trimming took 6 bases from V and 3 from J; bases not matched to a gene: 13. Per the germline V gene, CDR1 is SNHLY and CDR2 is FYNNEI. This CDR3 contains 16 residues.

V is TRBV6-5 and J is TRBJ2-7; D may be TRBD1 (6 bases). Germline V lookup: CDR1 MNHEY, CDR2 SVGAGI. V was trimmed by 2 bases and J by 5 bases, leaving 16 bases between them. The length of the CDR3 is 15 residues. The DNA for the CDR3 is TGTGCCAGCAGTTACGCCGGGGCAGGGGCCCACGAGCAGTACTTC. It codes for CASSYAGAGAHEQYF.

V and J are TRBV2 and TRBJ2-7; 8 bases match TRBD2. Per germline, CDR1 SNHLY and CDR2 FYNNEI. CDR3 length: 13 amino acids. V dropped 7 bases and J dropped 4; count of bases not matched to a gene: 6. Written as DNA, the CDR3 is TGTGCCAGCATTCCAGCGGGGGCATACGAGCAGTACTTC. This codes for CASIPAGAYEQYF.

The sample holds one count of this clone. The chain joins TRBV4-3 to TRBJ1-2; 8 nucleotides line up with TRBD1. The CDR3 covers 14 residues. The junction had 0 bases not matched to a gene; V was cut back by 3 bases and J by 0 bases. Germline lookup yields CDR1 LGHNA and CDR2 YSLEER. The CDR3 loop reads CASSQDRANYGYTF. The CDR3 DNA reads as TGCGCCAGCAGCCAGGACAGGGCTAACTATGGCTACACCTTC.

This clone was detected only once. CDR3 sequence: CATSGQGNEKLFF. As DNA, the CDR3 is TGTGCCACCTCAGGACAGGGGAATGAAAAACTGTTTTTT. V usage is TRBV10-3 and J usage is TRBJ1-4; 9 bases map to TRBD1. The CDR3 runs to 13 residues. Germline values: CDR1 ENHRY, CDR2 SYGVKD. The V gene end was trimmed by 10 bases and the J gene end by 5 bases; junction bases not matched to a gene: 5.

The CDR3 DNA is TGCGCCAGCAGCTTGGCCCTGGGAAGGGGCACTGAAGCTTTCTTT. Residues: CASSLALGRGTEAFF. The chain uses TRBV5-1 and TRBJ1-1; a weak D match, TRBD1 (5 bases). The germline V and J ends were trimmed by 0 bases and 4 bases, with 13 bases remaining between them. Germline-derived CDR1 and CDR2 are SGHRS and YFSETQ. The CDR3 extends over 15 amino acids. The whole variable domain, remainder taken from reference TRBV5-1 and TRBJ1-1, is KAGVTQTPRYLIKTRGQQVTLSCSPISGHRSVSWYQQTPGQGLQFLFEYFSETQRNKGNFPGRFSGRQFSNSRSEMNVSTLELGDSALYLCASSLALGRGTEAFFGQGTRLTVV.

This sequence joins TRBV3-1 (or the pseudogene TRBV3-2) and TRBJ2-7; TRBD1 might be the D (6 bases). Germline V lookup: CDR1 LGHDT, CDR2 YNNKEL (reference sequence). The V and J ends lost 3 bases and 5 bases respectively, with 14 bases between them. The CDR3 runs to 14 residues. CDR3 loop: CASSHRGLSDEQYF. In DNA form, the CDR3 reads TGTGCCAGCAGCCACAGGGGCCTGAGCGACGAGCAGTACTTC.

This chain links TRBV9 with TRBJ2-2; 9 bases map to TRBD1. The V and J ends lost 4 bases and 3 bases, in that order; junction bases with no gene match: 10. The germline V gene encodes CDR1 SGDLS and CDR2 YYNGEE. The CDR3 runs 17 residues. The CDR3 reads CASSTGQGSWDTGELFF. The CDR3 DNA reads TGTGCCAGCAGCACGGGACAGGGATCCTGGGACACCGGGGAGCTGTTTTTT.

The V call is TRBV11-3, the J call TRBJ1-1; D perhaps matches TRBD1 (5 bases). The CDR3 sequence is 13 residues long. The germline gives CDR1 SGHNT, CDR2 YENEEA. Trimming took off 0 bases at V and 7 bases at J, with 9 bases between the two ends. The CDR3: CASSLDRVGEAFF. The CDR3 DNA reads TGTGCCAGCAGCTTAGACAGGGTTGGTGAAGCTTTCTTT.

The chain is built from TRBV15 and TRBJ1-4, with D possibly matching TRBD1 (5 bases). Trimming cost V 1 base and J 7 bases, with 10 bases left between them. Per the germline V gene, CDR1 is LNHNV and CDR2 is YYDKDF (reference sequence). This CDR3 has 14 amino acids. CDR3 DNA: TGTGCCACCAGCAGAGGGGGCGGATTTGAAAAACTGTTTTTT. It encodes CATSRGGGFEKLFF.

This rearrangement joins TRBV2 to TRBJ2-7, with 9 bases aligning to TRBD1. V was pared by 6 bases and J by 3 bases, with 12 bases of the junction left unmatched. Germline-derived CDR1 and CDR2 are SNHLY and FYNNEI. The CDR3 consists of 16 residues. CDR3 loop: CASSAPTTGGVYEQYF. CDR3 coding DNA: TGTGCCAGCAGCGCCCCTACGACAGGGGGGGTCTACGAGCAGTACTTC.

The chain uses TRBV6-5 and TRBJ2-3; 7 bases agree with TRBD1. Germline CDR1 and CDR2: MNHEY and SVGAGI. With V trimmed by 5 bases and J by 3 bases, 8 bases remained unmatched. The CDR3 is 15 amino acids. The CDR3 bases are TGTGCCAGCAGTAACAGGGGAAGTGAAACAGATACGCAGTATTTT. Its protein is CASSNRGSETDTQYF.

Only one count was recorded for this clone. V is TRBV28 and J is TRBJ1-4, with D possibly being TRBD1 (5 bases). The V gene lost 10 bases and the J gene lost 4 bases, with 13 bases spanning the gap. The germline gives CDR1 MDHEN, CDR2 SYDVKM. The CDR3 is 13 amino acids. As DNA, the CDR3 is TGTGCCACCCTGACAGTGGATAATGAAAAACTGTTTTTT. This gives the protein CATLTVDNEKLFF. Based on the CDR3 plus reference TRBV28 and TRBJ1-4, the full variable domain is DVKVTQSSRYLVKRTGEKVFLECVQDMDHENMFWYRQDPGLGLRLIYFSYDVKMKEKGDIPEGYSVSREKKERFSLILESASTNQTSMYLCATLTVDNEKLFFGSGTQLSVL.

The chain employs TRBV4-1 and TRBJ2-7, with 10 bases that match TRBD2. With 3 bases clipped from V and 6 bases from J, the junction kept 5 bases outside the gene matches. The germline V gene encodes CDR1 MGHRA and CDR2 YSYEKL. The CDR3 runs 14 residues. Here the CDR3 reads CASSQGSGGIEQYF. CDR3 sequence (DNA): TGCGCCAGCAGCCAGGGTAGCGGGGGGATCGAGCAGTACTTC.